A selection of T cell receptor beta chains follows, all from one sample in a study of spatial heterogeneity in lung cancer. TCRdb itself ran the 5' RACE reads through MiXCR, one entry per CDR3 protein. The sample lists 4,500 to 6,500 distinct CDR3 sequences, about an eighth occurring once. Sequencing used normal lung tissue next to the tumor, obtained at surgery. All receptors come from a female donor with early-stage non-small cell lung cancer. The CDR3 runs from the conserved cysteine through the conserved F or W. A D gene is named only where the DNA matches it firmly. Not all rows give a size; the values are once, few, many and, for expanded clones, a class.

length: 15
D: -
V: TRBV15
J: TRBJ1-4
size: many
CDR3: CATSARGGTNEKLFF
DNA: TGTGCCACAAGTGCGCGTGGGGGGACTAATGAAAAACTGTTTTTT

length: 12
D: -
V: TRBV6-1
J: TRBJ1-1
size: -
CDR3: CASIGTGTEAFF
DNA: TGTGCCAGCATCGGGACTGGCACTGAAGCTTTCTTT

length: 16
D: -
V: TRBV4-1
J: TRBJ2-1
size: many
CDR3: CASSQDARGELAEQFF
DNA: TGCGCCAGCAGCCAAGATGCCAGGGGGGAATTGGCTGAGCAGTTCTTC

length: 15
D: TRBD1
V: TRBV7-2
J: TRBJ1-2
size: -
CDR3: CASSRTRQGWDGYTF
DNA: TGTGCCAGCAGCCGTACTAGACAGGGCTGGGATGGCTACACCTTC

length: 15
D: -
V: TRBV28
J: TRBJ2-7
size: -
CDR3: CASRLPGADLSEQYF
DNA: TGTGCCAGCAGGCTCCCGGGAGCCGACCTAAGCGAGCAGTACTTC

length: 16
D: -
V: TRBV28
J: TRBJ1-2
size: medium-sized
CDR3: CASSPGSGGRSYGYTF
DNA: TGTGCCAGCAGCCCCGGAAGTGGGGGGCGCAGCTATGGCTACACCTTC

length: 12
D: -
V: TRBV7-2
J: TRBJ1-1
size: once
CDR3: CASSSQGTEAFF
DNA: TGTGCCAGCAGCTCTCAGGGGACTGAAGCTTTCTTT

length: 13
D: -
V: TRBV5-8
J: TRBJ1-1
size: -
CDR3: CASSLERRPEAFF
DNA: TGTGCCAGCAGCTTGGAGAGGAGACCTGAAGCTTTCTTT

length: 15
D: -
V: TRBV28
J: TRBJ1-2
size: medium-sized
CDR3: CASSRSGLEDYGYTF
DNA: TGTGCCAGCAGCCGATCGGGCCTGGAGGACTATGGCTACACCTTC

length: 17
D: TRBD1
V: TRBV12-3/TRBV12-4
J: TRBJ2-7
size: many
CDR3: CASSLSSSGTASYEQYF
DNA: TGTGCCAGCAGTTTATCCTCATCCGGGACAGCTTCCTACGAGCAGTACTTC

length: 13
D: -
V: TRBV7-2
J: TRBJ1-1
size: -
CDR3: CASSLNRNTEAFF
DNA: TGTGCCAGCAGCTTAAACAGGAACACTGAAGCTTTCTTT

length: 15
D: -
V: TRBV6-6
J: TRBJ1-4
size: many
CDR3: CASSKSGTGNEKLFF
DNA: TGTGCCAGCAGTAAATCCGGGACGGGTAATGAAAAACTGTTTTTT

length: 15
D: -
V: TRBV12-5
J: TRBJ2-1
size: medium-sized
CDR3: CASRGEDSSYNEQFF
DNA: TGTGCTAGTAGGGGGGAGGACAGCTCCTACAATGAGCAGTTCTTC

length: 16
D: TRBD1
V: TRBV7-8
J: TRBJ2-3
size: many
CDR3: CASSFQTGTVTDTQYF
DNA: TGTGCCAGCAGCTTTCAAACCGGGACAGTCACAGATACGCAGTATTTT

length: 15
D: TRBD2
V: TRBV7-2
J: TRBJ2-1
size: few
CDR3: CASSDDSGGYNEQFF
DNA: TGTGCCAGCAGTGACGATAGCGGGGGCTACAATGAGCAGTTCTTC

length: 15
D: -
V: TRBV28
J: TRBJ2-4
size: few
CDR3: CASRPAQGPKNIQYF
DNA: TGTGCCAGCAGACCCGCGCAGGGCCCCAAAAACATTCAGTACTTC

length: 15
D: TRBD1
V: TRBV5-1
J: TRBJ1-1
size: many
CDR3: CASSLGDSREAEAFF
DNA: TGCGCCAGCAGCTTGGGGGACAGTAGGGAGGCTGAAGCTTTCTTT

length: 15
D: -
V: TRBV19
J: TRBJ2-3
size: -
CDR3: CASRRDAGPTDTQYF
DNA: TGTGCCAGTAGACGAGATGCGGGACCCACAGATACGCAGTATTTT

length: 15
D: -
V: TRBV2
J: TRBJ2-5
size: -
CDR3: CASSEGSFRGETQYF
DNA: TGTGCCAGCAGTGAAGGGTCCTTCCGTGGCGAGACCCAGTACTTC

length: 16
D: -
V: TRBV7-9
J: TRBJ2-4
size: many
CDR3: CASSVMDGLAKNIQYF
DNA: TGTGCCAGCAGCGTAATGGACGGGCTAGCCAAAAACATTCAGTACTTC

length: 14
D: -
V: TRBV2
J: TRBJ2-3
size: many
CDR3: CASSVGRSTDTQYF
DNA: TGTGCCAGCAGTGTCGGGAGAAGCACAGATACGCAGTATTTT

length: 14
D: -
V: TRBV9
J: TRBJ1-1
size: -
CDR3: CASSPTDRSTEAFF
DNA: TGTGCCAGCAGCCCAACCGACCGGTCCACTGAAGCTTTCTTT

length: 14
D: TRBD1
V: TRBV7-2
J: TRBJ2-7
size: medium-sized
CDR3: CASSFDWTGLEQYF
DNA: TGTGCCAGCAGCTTCGACTGGACAGGACTCGAGCAGTACTTC

length: 15
D: -
V: TRBV4-3
J: TRBJ2-7
size: few
CDR3: CASSQDLRSSYEQYF
DNA: TGCGCCAGCAGCCAAGATTTACGGTCCTCCTACGAGCAGTACTTC

length: 15
D: -
V: TRBV7-2
J: TRBJ1-4
size: many
CDR3: CASSLDTLPNEKLFF
DNA: TGTGCCAGCAGCTTAGACACGCTCCCTAATGAAAAACTGTTTTTT

length: 14
D: -
V: TRBV10-3
J: TRBJ2-2
size: many
CDR3: CAISDRENTGELFF
DNA: TGTGCCATCAGTGATAGGGAGAACACCGGGGAGCTGTTTTTT

length: 16
D: -
V: TRBV20-1
J: TRBJ2-4
size: medium-sized
CDR3: CSATLLRPGLATIQYF
DNA: TGCAGTGCTACCCTCCTCCGGCCGGGGTTGGCAACCATTCAGTACTTC

length: 15
D: -
V: TRBV7-9
J: TRBJ2-1
size: few
CDR3: CASSLDGTSGNEQFF
DNA: TGTGCCAGCAGCTTAGACGGGACCAGTGGGAATGAGCAGTTCTTC

length: 12
D: -
V: TRBV5-6
J: TRBJ1-5
size: -
CDR3: CASSLLNQPQHF
DNA: TGTGCCAGCAGCTTGCTGAATCAGCCCCAGCATTTT

length: 14
D: -
V: TRBV13
J: TRBJ2-3
size: many
CDR3: CASSPSLSTDTQYF
DNA: TGTGCCAGCAGTCCATCATTATCCACAGATACGCAGTATTTT

length: 13
D: -
V: TRBV9
J: TRBJ2-1
size: many
CDR3: CASSVGAYNEQFF
DNA: TGTGCCAGCAGCGTAGGGGCCTACAATGAGCAGTTCTTC

length: 12
D: -
V: TRBV29-1
J: TRBJ1-1
size: -
CDR3: CSVSEPNTEAFF
DNA: TGCAGCGTTTCCGAACCGAACACTGAAGCTTTCTTT

length: 16
D: -
V: TRBV24-1
J: TRBJ2-1
size: medium-sized
CDR3: CATSSYAGSSYNEQFF
DNA: TGTGCCACCAGCAGTTATGCGGGCAGCTCCTACAATGAGCAGTTCTTC

length: 15
D: TRBD2
V: TRBV6-2/TRBV6-3
J: TRBJ2-7
size: few
CDR3: CASSTRAGGPDEQYF
DNA: TGTGCCAGCAGTACCAGAGCGGGAGGGCCCGACGAGCAGTACTTC

length: 13
D: -
V: TRBV12-3/TRBV12-4
J: TRBJ2-7
size: -
CDR3: CASSKGQTGEQYF
DNA: TGTGCCAGCAGTAAAGGACAAACTGGGGAGCAGTACTTC

length: 15
D: TRBD2
V: TRBV6-5
J: TRBJ2-3
size: medium-sized
CDR3: CASSYLAGGADTQYF
DNA: TGTGCCAGCAGTTACTTGGCGGGGGGGGCAGATACGCAGTATTTT

length: 13
D: -
V: TRBV24-1
J: TRBJ1-1
size: -
CDR3: CATSEDRTSGVFF
DNA: TGTGCCACCAGTGAAGATAGGACCTCCGGGGTTTTCTTT

length: 16
D: TRBD1
V: TRBV28
J: TRBJ2-6
size: medium-sized
CDR3: CASSSAGGSGANVLTF
DNA: TGTGCCAGCAGCTCAGCAGGGGGCTCTGGGGCCAACGTCCTGACTTTC

length: 16
D: -
V: TRBV7-3
J: TRBJ2-3
size: -
CDR3: CASSLTGDGRTDTQYF
DNA: TGTGCCAGCAGCTTAACAGGAGACGGGCGGACAGATACGCAGTATTTT

length: 13
D: TRBD1
V: TRBV27
J: TRBJ2-7
size: medium-sized
CDR3: CASSKTGGYEQYF
DNA: TGTGCCAGCAGTAAAACAGGGGGCTACGAGCAGTACTTC

length: 15
D: TRBD2
V: TRBV11-2
J: TRBJ2-4
size: many
CDR3: CASSPRTSGKDIQYF
DNA: TGTGCCAGCAGCCCACGAACTAGCGGGAAGGACATTCAGTACTTC

length: 13
D: -
V: TRBV2
J: TRBJ2-2
size: -
CDR3: CASTTGFTGELFF
DNA: TGTGCCAGCACGACAGGATTCACCGGGGAGCTGTTTTTT

length: 10
D: -
V: TRBV20-1
J: TRBJ2-5
size: medium-sized
CDR3: CSAIEETQYF
DNA: TGCAGTGCTATAGAGGAGACCCAGTACTTC

length: 15
D: TRBD2
V: TRBV19
J: TRBJ2-7
size: few
CDR3: CASGEGSSDNYEQYF
DNA: TGTGCCAGCGGGGAGGGCTCCTCGGACAACTACGAGCAGTACTTC